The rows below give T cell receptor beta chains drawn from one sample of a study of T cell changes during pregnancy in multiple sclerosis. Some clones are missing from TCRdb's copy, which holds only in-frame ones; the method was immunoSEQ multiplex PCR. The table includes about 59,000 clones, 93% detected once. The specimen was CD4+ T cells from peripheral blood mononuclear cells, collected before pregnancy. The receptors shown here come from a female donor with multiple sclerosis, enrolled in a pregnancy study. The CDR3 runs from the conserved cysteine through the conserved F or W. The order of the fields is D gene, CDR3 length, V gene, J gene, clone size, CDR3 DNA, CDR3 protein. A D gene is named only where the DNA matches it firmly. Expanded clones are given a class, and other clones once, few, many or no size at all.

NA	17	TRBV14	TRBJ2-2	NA	TGTGCCAGCAGCCAAGATAGCGGACTACCAAACACCGGGGAGCTGTTTTTT	CASSQDSGLPNTGELFF
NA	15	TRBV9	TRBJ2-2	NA	TGTGCCAGCAGCGTAGCGGGGGTGAACACCGGGGAGCTGTTTTTT	CASSVAGVNTGELFF
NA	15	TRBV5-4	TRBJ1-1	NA	TGTGCCAGCAGCTTGGCCGGAGGAGTGAACACTGAAGCTTTCTTT	CASSLAGGVNTEAFF
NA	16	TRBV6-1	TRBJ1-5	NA	TGTGCCAGCAGTGAAGCATCAGGGTTTCTAGGTCAGCCCCAGCATTTT	CASSEASGFLGQPQHF
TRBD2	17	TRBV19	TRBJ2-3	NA	TGTGCCAGTAGTCCCGGGGCTAGCGGGAGTCCCAGGGGTACGCAGTATTTT	CASSPGASGSPRGTQYF
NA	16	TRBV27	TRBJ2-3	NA	TGTGCCAGCAGTTTTGGGGCGGGAAGGGTCACAGATACGCAGTATTTT	CASSFGAGRVTDTQYF
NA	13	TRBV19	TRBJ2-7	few	TGTGCCAGTGCCCTTACAGATGACTACGAGCAGTACTTC	CASALTDDYEQYF
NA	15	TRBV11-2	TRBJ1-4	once	TGTGCCAGCAGCTTAGTGGGGGGGTCTAATGAAAAACTGTTTTTT	CASSLVGGSNEKLFF
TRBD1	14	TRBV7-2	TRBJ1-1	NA	TGTGCCAGCAGCTTAGACAGGGGAGACACTGAAGCTTTCTTT	CASSLDRGDTEAFF
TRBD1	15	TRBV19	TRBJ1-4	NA	TGTGCCAGTAGTACCTCCAGGGGGACTAATGAAAAACTGTTTTTT	CASSTSRGTNEKLFF
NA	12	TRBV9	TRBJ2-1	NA	TGTGCCAGCAGCGTAGCTAAAAGTGAGCAGTTCTTC	CASSVAKSEQFF
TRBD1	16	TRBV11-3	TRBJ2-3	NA	TGTGCCAGCAGCCAGGGACAGGGAGATGACACAGATACGCAGTATTTT	CASSQGQGDDTDTQYF
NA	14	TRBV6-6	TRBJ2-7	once	TGTGCCACCAAGAGAAAACAGGTACTTGACGAGCAGTACTTC	CATKRKQVLDEQYF
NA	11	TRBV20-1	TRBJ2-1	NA	TGCAGTGCTACCATGGGGGGAAAGCAGTTCTTC	CSATMGGKQFF
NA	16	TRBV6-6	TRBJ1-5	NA	TGTGCCAGCAGTTACTCGAGGGGGGGGCGCAATCAGCCCCAGCATTTT	CASSYSRGGRNQPQHF
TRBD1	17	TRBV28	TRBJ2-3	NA	TGTGCCAGCAGTTTTTATCGAGGGGACAGTAGCACAGATACGCAGTATTTT	CASSFYRGDSSTDTQYF
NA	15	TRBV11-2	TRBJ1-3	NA	TGTGCCAGCAGTCTAGCCGGAAGCTCTGGAAACACCATATATTTT	CASSLAGSSGNTIYF
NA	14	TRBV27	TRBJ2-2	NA	TGTGCCAGCAGGGGCGTCGGGAACACCGGGGAGCTGTTTTTT	CASRGVGNTGELFF
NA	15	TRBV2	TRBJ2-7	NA	TGTGCCAGCAGTGATGTCGCAGGTAGTTTGATTCGGCAGTACTTC	CASSDVAGSLIRQYF
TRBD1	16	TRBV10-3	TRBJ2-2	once	TGTGCCACCAGTGACCCCGGGACAGGAACAACCGGGGAGCTGTTTTTT	CATSDPGTGTTGELFF
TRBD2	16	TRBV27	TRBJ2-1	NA	TGTGCCAGCAGTCTTCGGACTAGCGGGAGGTCGAATGAGCAGTTCTTC	CASSLRTSGRSNEQFF
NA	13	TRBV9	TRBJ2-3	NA	TGTGCCAGCGCCCAAGGGGACACAGATACGCAGTATTTT	CASAQGDTDTQYF
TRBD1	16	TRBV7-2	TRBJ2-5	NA	TGTGCCAGCAGCAGTGGGGACAGGGCCTTCCAAGAGACCCAGTACTTC	CASSSGDRAFQETQYF
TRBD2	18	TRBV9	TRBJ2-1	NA	TGTGCCAGCAGCGCAAGACAACCGGGGGGGAGTTCCTACAATGAGCAGTTCTTC	CASSARQPGGSSYNEQFF
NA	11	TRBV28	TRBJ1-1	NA	TGTGCCACCCGGGGTAGGCCGGAAGCTTTCTTT	CATRGRPEAFF
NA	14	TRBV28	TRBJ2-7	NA	TGTGCCAGCAGTTTATTATATAAGGAGTCCGAGCAGTACTTC	CASSLLYKESEQYF
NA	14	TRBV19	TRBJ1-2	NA	TGTGCCAGTAGTCACGGGACACCCCGGGATGGCTACACCTTC	CASSHGTPRDGYTF
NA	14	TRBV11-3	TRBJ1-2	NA	TGTGCCAGCAACGGCGGAGGGTCCGACTATGGCTACACCTTC	CASNGGGSDYGYTF
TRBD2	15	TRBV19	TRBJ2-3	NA	TGTGCCAGTAAGGATAGCGGGAGTTTCCCAGATACGCAGTATTTT	CASKDSGSFPDTQYF
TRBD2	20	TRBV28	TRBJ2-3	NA	TGTGCCAGCAGTTTTTACTCCGGGACTAGCGGGAGGTATGGCACAGATACGCAGTATTTT	CASSFYSGTSGRYGTDTQYF
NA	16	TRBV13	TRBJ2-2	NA	TGTGCCAGCAGCTTAGGTCACGGGAGTTCCACCGGGGAGCTGTTTTTT	CASSLGHGSSTGELFF
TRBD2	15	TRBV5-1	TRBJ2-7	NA	TGCGCCAGCAGCTTGACTAGCGGGAACCCCTACGAGCAGTACTTC	CASSLTSGNPYEQYF
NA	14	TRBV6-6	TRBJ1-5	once	TGTGCCAGCAGGGAGGACGGTAGCAATCAGCCCCAGCATTTT	CASREDGSNQPQHF
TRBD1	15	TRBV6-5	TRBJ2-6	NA	TGTGCCAGCAGACCCGACAGGGCTGGGGCCAACGTCCTGACTTTC	CASRPDRAGANVLTF
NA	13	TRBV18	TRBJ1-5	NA	TGTGCCAGCTCACCGACAGAAAATCAGCCCCAGCATTTT	CASSPTENQPQHF
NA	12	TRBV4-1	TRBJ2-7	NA	TGCGCCAGCAGCCAAGATTTCCGCGAGCAGTACTTC	CASSQDFREQYF
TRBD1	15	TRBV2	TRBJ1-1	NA	TGTGCCAGCTCCATACAGGGGGCTGGGAGCACTGAAGCTTTCTTT	CASSIQGAGSTEAFF
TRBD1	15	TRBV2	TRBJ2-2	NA	TGTGCCAGCAGCAATGAGGGACAGAAGACCGGGGAGCTGTTTTTT	CASSNEGQKTGELFF
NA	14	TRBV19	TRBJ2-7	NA	TGTGCCAGTAGTTCCGGGGAAATTACCTACGAGCAGTACTTC	CASSSGEITYEQYF
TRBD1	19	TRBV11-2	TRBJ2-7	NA	TGTGCCAGCAGCTTATCAGGCAGGGGGCTTAGCGAGCGCTCCTACGAGCAGTACTTC	CASSLSGRGLSERSYEQYF
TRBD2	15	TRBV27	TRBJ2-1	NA	TGTGCCAGCAGTTTCGAAGGTCTAGCGGACAATGAGCAGTTCTTC	CASSFEGLADNEQFF
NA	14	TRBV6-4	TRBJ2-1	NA	TGTGCCAGCAGCGTTACAGGGAAGGGTAATGAGCAGTTCTTC	CASSVTGKGNEQFF
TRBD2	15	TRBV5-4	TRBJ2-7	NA	TGTGCCAGCAGCTTGGGACTAGCGGGAGGGCGCGAGCAGTACTTC	CASSLGLAGGREQYF
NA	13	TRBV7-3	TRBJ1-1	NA	TGTGCCAGCAGCCCCCGGGTGAACACTGAAGCTTTCTTT	CASSPRVNTEAFF
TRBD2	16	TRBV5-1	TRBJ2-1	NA	TGCGCCAGCAGCAAGGGACTAGCGGGAGTTGAGCATGAGCAGTTCTTC	CASSKGLAGVEHEQFF
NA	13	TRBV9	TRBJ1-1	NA	TGTGCCAGCAGCGTGACGGGGAACACTGAAGCTTTCTTT	CASSVTGNTEAFF
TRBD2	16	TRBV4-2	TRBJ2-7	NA	TGTGCCAGCAGCCAAGAAGGAAGCGGGGGCCACTACGAGCAGTACTTC	CASSQEGSGGHYEQYF
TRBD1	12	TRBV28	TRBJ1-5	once	TGTGCCAGTTGGACAGGGAGTCAGCCCCAGCATTTT	CASWTGSQPQHF
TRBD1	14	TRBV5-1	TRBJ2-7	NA	TGCGCCAGCAGCTTGGCAGGGGGCCCCTACGAGCAGTACTTC	CASSLAGGPYEQYF
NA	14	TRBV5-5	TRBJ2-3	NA	TGTGCCAGCAGCTTGAGACAGAACACAGATACGCAGTATTTT	CASSLRQNTDTQYF
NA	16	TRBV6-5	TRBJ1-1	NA	TGTGCCAGCAGTTACTTCGGGGTGAGCGTGAACACTGAAGCTTTCTTT	CASSYFGVSVNTEAFF
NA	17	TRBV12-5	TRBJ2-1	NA	TGTGCTAGTGGTTTGACCTCTATAGTGAGCTCCTACAATGAGCAGTTCTTC	CASGLTSIVSSYNEQFF
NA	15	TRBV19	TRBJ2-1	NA	TGTGCCAGTAGTACCCGTGAGAGTCCCTACAATGAGCAGTTCTTC	CASSTRESPYNEQFF
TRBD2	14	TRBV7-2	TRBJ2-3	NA	TGTGCCAGCAGCAGGGGACTAGGCGGGGATACGCAGTATTTT	CASSRGLGGDTQYF
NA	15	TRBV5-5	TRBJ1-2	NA	TGTGCCAGCAGCACGACGGGAGGTCCCCCTTATGGCTACACCTTC	CASSTTGGPPYGYTF
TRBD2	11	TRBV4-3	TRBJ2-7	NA	TGCGCGGGAGAAGCGGGATACGAGCAGTACTTC	CAGEAGYEQYF